This TCR beta chain was retrieved from a study of response to subunit inactivated influenza vaccine. Study conclusions and caveats: After each seasonal influenza vaccination, few new T cells are recruited, the authors suggested.

Via MiXCR, TCRdb re-called the RT-PCR reads, giving one row per CDR3 protein. The sample shows under 850,000 distinct CDR3 sequences, about 18% of them seen only once. Germline trimming cut 4 bases from V and 5 bases from J; bases unmatched to any gene: 15. The CDR3 contains 18 residues. Germline V gene data show CDR1 as KGHSH and CDR2 as LQKENI. As regards this clonotype: The antigen remains undetermined.

This clonotype originated in a man aged 50 to 59 who received an inactivated influenza vaccine. The sequences come from PBMCs from blood, collected roughly 5 days after vaccination. This chain connects TRBV18 to TRBJ2-2; TRBD1 matches 8 bases. CDR3: CASSLARKTGATTGELFF. The CDR3 DNA follows: TGTGCCAGCTCACTTGCCCGAAAGACAGGGGCCACGACCGGGGAGCTGTTTTTT. The full variable domain, with the rest looked up from reference TRBV18 and TRBJ2-2, is NAGVMQNPRHLVRRRGQEARLRCSPMKGHSHVYWYRQLPEEGLKFMVYLQKENIIDESGMPKERFSAEFPKEGPSILRIQQVVRGDSAAYFCASSLARKTGATTGELFFGEGSRLTVL.